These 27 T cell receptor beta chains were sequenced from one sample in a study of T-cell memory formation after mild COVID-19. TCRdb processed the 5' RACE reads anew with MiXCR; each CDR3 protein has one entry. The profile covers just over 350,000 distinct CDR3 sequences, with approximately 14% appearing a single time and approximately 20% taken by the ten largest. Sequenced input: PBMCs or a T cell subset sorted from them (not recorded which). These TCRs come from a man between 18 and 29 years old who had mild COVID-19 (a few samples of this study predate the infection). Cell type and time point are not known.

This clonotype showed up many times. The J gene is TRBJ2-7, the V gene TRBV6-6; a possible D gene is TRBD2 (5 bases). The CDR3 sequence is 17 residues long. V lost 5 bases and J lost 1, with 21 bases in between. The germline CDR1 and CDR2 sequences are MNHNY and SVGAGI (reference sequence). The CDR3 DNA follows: TGTGCCAGCAGTAGTCACGCCGGACTTACCTCTTCCTACGAGCAGTACTTC. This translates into CASSSHAGLTSSYEQYF.

Here the CDR3 DNA reads TGTGCCAGCAGTTTTTTCAACACAGATACGCAGTATTTT. Amino acids: CASSFFNTDTQYF. The chain uses TRBV28 and TRBJ2-3; no clear D. Trimming stripped 3 bases from V and 2 bases from J, with 6 bases between. Germline V gives CDR1 MDHEN, CDR2 SYDVKM. The CDR3 sequence is 13 residues long.

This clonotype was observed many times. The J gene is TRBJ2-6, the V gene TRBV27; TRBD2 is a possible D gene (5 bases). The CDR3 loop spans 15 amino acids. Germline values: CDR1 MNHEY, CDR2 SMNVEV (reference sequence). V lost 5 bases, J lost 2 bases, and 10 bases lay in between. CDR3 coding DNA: TGTGCCAGCAGTGCCCAGAGGGCTGGGGCCAACGTCCTGACTTTC. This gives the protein CASSAQRAGANVLTF.

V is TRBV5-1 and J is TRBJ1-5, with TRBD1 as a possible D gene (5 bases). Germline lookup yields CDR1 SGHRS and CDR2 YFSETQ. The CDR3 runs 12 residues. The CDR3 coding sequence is TGCGCGGTCGCCAGGGCATACCAGCCCCAGCATTTT. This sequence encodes CAVARAYQPQHF.

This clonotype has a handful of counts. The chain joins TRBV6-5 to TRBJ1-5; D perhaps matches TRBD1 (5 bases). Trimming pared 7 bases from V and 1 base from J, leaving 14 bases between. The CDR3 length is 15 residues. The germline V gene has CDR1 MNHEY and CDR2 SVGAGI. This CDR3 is CASMRGGGSNQPQHF. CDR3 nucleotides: TGTGCCAGCATGCGGGGGGGTGGCAGCAATCAGCCCCAGCATTTT.

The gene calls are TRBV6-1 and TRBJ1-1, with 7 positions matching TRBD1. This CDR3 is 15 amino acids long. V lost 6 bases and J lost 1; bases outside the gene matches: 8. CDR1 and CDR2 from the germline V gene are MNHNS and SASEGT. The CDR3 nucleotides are TGTGCCAGCAGACGCGGGACAGCGTCGAACACTGAAGCTTTCTTT. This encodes CASRRGTASNTEAFF.

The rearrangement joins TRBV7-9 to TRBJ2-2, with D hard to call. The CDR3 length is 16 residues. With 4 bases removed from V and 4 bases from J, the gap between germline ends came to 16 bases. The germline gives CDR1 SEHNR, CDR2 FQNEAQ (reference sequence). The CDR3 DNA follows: TGTGCCAGCAGCTCTGTAGTGGGTAAACGCACCGGGGAGCTGTTTTTT. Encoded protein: CASSSVVGKRTGELFF.

The CDR3 coding sequence is TGCGCCAGCAGCTTGGAAGGGACAGGGACCCAGCCCCAGCATTTT. This sequence encodes CASSLEGTGTQPQHF. The V gene is TRBV5-1, the J gene TRBJ1-5; 9 nucleotides agree with TRBD1. The CDR3 length is 15 residues. The trim removed 0 bases at V and 7 bases at J, leaving 5 bases unmatched. Germline V gene lookup returns CDR1 SGHRS and CDR2 YFSETQ. Looking up the rest from reference TRBV5-1 and TRBJ1-5 gives the full variable domain: KAGVTQTPRYLIKTRGQQVTLSCSPISGHRSVSWYQQTPGQGLQFLFEYFSETQRNKGNFPGRFSGRQFSNSRSEMNVSTLELGDSALYLCASSLEGTGTQPQHFGDGTRLSIL.

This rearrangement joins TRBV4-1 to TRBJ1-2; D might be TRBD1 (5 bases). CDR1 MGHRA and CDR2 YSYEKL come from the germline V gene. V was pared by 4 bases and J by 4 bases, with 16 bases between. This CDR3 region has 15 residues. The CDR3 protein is CASSPLDTGLYGYTF. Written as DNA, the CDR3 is TGCGCCAGCAGCCCGTTGGACACCGGACTCTATGGCTACACCTTC.

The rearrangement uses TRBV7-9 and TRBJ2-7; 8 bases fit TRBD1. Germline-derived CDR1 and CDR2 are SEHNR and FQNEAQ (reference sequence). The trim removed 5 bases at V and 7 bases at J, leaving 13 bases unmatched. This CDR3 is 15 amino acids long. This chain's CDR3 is CASSPIRTGYREQYV. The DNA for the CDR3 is TGTGCCAGCAGCCCAATTCGGACAGGGTATCGGGAGCAGTACGTC.

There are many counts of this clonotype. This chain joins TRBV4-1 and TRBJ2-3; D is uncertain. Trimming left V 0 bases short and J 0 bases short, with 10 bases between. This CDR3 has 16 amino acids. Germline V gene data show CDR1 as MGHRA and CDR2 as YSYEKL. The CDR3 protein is CASSQESLPSTDTQYF. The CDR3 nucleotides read TGCGCCAGCAGCCAAGAGTCACTACCAAGCACAGATACGCAGTATTTT.

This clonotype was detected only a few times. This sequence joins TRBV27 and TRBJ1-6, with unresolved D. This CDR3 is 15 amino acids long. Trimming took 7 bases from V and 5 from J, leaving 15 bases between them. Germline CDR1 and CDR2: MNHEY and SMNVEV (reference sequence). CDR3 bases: TGTGCCAGCAACGCGAGGGCCTGGAATAATTCACCCCTCCACTTT. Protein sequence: CASNARAWNNSPLHF.

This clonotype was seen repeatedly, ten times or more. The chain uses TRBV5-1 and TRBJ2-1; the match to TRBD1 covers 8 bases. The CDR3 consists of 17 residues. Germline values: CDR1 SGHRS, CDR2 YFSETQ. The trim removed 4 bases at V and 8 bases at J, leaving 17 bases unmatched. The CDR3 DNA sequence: TGCGCCAGCAGCCTTCGCTCCCCTGGACAGGGAGGAGATGAGCAGTTCTTC. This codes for CASSLRSPGQGGDEQFF.

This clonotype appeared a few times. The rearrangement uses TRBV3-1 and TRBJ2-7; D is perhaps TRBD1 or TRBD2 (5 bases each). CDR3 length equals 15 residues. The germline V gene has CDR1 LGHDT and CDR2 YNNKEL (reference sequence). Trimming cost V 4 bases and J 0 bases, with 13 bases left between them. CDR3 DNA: TGTGCCAGCAGCCGACAATGGGGGAGCTCCTACGAGCAGTACTTC. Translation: CASSRQWGSSYEQYF.

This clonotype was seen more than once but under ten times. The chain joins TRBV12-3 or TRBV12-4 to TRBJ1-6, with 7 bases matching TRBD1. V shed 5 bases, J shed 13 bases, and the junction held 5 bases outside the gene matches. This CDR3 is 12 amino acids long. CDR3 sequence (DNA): TGTGCCAGCAGTCGCACAGGGGATCCCCTCCACTTT. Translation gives CASSRTGDPLHF.

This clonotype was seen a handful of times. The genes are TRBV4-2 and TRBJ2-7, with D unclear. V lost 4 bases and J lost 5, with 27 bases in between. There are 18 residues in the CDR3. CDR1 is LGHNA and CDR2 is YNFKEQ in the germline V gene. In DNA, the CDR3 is TGTGCCAGCAGCCCAAGTCGCTATGGGTTAGGGATCACCCACGAGCAGTACTTC. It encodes CASSPSRYGLGITHEQYF.

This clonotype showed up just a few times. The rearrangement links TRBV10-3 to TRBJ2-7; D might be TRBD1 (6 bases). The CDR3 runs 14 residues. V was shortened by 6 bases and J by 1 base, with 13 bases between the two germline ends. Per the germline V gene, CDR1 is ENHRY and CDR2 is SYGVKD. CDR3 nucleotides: TGTGCCATCAGCGGACAGCAGGGATCCTACGAGCAGTACGTC. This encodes CAISGQQGSYEQYV.

Here the CDR3 DNA reads TGTGCCAGTGAGGGACGGTACGCGAACACCGGGGAGCTGTTTTTT. This encodes CASEGRYANTGELFF. This chain links TRBV19 with TRBJ2-2; either TRBD1 or TRBD2 may supply D (5 bases each). The CDR3 totals 15 residues. V dropped 8 bases and J dropped 0 bases, with 13 bases sitting between them. Germline V gene lookup returns CDR1 LNHDA and CDR2 SQIVND (reference sequence).

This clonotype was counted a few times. DNA for the CDR3: TGCAGCGTGGGAGGGGAGCAGTTCTTC. Translating gives CSVGGEQFF. The genes are TRBV29-1 and TRBJ2-1; 7 bases are shared with TRBD2. Trimming cost V 6 bases and J 10 bases; bases outside gene matches: 0. Germline V CDR1 and CDR2: SQVTM, ANQGSEA. CDR3 length: 9 residues.

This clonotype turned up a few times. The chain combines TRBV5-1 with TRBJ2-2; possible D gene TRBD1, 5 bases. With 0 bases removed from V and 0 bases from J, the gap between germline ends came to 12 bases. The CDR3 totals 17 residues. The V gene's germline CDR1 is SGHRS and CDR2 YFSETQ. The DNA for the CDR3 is TGCGCCAGCAGCTTGGGCTTCCAGGGCTCGAACACCGGGGAGCTGTTTTTT. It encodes CASSLGFQGSNTGELFF.

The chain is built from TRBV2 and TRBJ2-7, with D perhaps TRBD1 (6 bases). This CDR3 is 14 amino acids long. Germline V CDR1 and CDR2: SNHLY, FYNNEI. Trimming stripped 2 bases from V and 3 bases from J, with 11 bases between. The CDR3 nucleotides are TGTGCCAGCAGTGAACAGGGGAACTACTACGAGCAGTACGTC. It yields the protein CASSEQGNYYEQYV.

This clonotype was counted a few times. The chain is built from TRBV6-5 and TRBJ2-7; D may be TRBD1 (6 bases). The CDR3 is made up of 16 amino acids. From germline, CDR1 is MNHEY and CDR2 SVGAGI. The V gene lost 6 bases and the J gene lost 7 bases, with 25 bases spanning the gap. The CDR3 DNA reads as TGTGCCAGCAGCCCTGAGGGGGTGTTTGCTCTTAGGGAGCAGTACTTC. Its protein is CASSPEGVFALREQYF.

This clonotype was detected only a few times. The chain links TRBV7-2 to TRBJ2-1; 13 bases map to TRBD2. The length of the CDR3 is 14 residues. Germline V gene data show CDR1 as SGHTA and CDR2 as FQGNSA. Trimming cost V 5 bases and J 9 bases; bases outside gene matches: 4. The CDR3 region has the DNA TGTGCCAGCAGCCTGGGACTAGCGGGGTCTGAGCAGTTCTTC. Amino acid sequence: CASSLGLAGSEQFF.

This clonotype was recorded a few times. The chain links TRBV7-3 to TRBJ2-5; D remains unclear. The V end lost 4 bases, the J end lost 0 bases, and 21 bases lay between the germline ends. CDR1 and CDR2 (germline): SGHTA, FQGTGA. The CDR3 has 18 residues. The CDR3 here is CASSSLGSTEPDQETQYF. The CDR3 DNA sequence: TGTGCCAGCAGCTCTCTTGGGTCCACCGAACCTGACCAAGAGACCCAGTACTTC.

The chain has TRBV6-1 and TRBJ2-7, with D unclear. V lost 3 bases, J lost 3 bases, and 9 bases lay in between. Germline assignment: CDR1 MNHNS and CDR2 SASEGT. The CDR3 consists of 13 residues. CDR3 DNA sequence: TGTGCCAGCAGTGAGACATCTTACTACGAGCAGTACGTC. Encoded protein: CASSETSYYEQYV.

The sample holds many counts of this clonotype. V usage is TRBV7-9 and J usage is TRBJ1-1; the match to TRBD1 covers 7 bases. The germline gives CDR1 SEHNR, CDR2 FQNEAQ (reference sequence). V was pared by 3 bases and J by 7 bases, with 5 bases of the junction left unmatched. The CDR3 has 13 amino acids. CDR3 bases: TGTGCCAGCAGCTTCTACAGGGGAGGTGAAGCTTTCTTT. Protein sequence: CASSFYRGGEAFF.

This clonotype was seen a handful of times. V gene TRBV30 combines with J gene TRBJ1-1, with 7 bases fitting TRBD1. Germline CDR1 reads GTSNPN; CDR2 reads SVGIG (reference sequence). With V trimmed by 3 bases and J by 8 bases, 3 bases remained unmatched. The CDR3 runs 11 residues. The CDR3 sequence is CAWRGGTEAFF. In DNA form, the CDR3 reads TGTGCCTGGAGAGGGGGCACCGAAGCTTTCTTT.